These 19 T cell receptor beta chains were sequenced from one sample in a study of human T cells and chemical hapten exposure. TCRdb passed the RACE reads through MiXCR, listing each CDR3 protein once. The data show roughly 40,000 distinct CDR3 sequences, approximately 13% seen once. As for time point: pre-sensitization, week 0. Indicated treatment: therapeutic diphenylcyclopropenone sensitization with weekly scalp DPC. The sample was whole blood, taken in connection with sensitization to the hapten diphenylcyclopropenone (DPC). Source of these receptors: a woman in her twenties or thirties with alopecia areata. Some clones in this sample may be carry-over from other donors' samples.

This clonotype was found many times. The chain uses TRBV20-1 and TRBJ2-7; no firm D call. Germline CDR1 reads DFQATT; CDR2 reads SNEGSKA (reference sequence). The CDR3 sequence is 10 residues long. The germline V and J ends were trimmed by 6 bases and 2 bases, with 5 bases remaining between them. As DNA, the CDR3 is TGCAGTGCCACTCCCTACGAGCAGTACTTC. Translation: CSATPYEQYF.

This clonotype has at least ten counts. V usage is TRBV11-2 and J usage is TRBJ2-2; D not certain. Germline CDR1 reads SGHAT; CDR2 reads FQNNGV. The CDR3 totals 15 residues. The V end was cut by 2 bases, the J end by 7 bases, with 14 bases between. The CDR3 region has the DNA TGTGCCAGCAGCTTACGAGCTGGAACCGACGGGGAGCTGTTTTTT. Its protein product is CASSLRAGTDGELFF.

In its sample, this clonotype was seen many times. The chain is built from TRBV5-6 and TRBJ2-7; no reliable D call. V lost 4 bases, J lost 2 bases, and 7 bases lay in between. CDR3 length: 12 residues. Looked up from germline, CDR1 is SGHDT and CDR2 is YYEEEE. CDR3 coding DNA: TGTGCCAGCAGCCGATGGGCCTACGAGCAGTACTTC. This sequence encodes CASSRWAYEQYF.

This clonotype was counted only a few times. V usage is TRBV11-1 and J usage is TRBJ2-5; 11 bases are shared with TRBD2. This CDR3 has 17 amino acids. CDR1 is SGHAT, CDR2 FQDESV, per germline (reference sequence). Trimming cost V 5 bases and J 2 bases; bases outside gene matches: 10. CDR3 protein: CASSPRPGTSGQETQYF. CDR3 bases: TGTGCCAGCAGCCCACGACCCGGGACTAGCGGACAAGAGACCCAGTACTTC.

By share, this clonotype counts as medium-sized. V is TRBV7-6 and J is TRBJ2-1; 12 bases agree with TRBD2. This CDR3 contains 17 residues. Germline V gene lookup returns CDR1 SGHVS and CDR2 FNYEAQ. Trimming at V came to 3 bases and at J to 5 bases, leaving 8 bases not matched to a gene. The CDR3 loop reads CASSFLAGGLSNNEQFF. Here the CDR3 DNA reads TGTGCCAGCAGCTTTCTAGCGGGAGGGCTGTCCAACAATGAGCAGTTCTTC.

In this sample, this clonotype turned up many times. This chain links TRBV7-6 with TRBJ2-5; D might be TRBD2 (5 bases). The V end lost 4 bases, the J end lost 11 bases, and 14 bases lay between the germline ends. The germline gives CDR1 SGHVS, CDR2 FNYEAQ. This CDR3 has 12 residues. The CDR3 nucleotides read TGTGCCAGCAGCTCATTCGACCGAGGGCAGTACTTC. This sequence encodes CASSSFDRGQYF.

This clonotype was found many times. V and J are TRBV5-4 and TRBJ2-3; D not certain. Trimming removed 0 bases at V and 2 bases at J, with 7 bases between. Germline V gene lookup returns CDR1 SGHNT and CDR2 YYREEE (reference sequence). The CDR3 contains 14 residues. The CDR3 DNA sequence: TGTGCCAGCAGCTTGGCAAGCGTCACAGATACGCAGTATTTT. Its protein product is CASSLASVTDTQYF.

This clonotype was counted many times. The V and J genes are TRBV12-5 and TRBJ1-3, with TRBD1 matching 7 bases. Germline CDR1 reads LGHNT; CDR2 reads FRNRAP. CDR3 length equals 20 residues. Unmatched junction bases numbered 18, after V lost 0 bases and J lost 4 bases. CDR3 nucleotides: TGTGCTAGTGGTTTGGTCCAACATCCTCGACAGGGATCAGGAGGAAACACCATATATTTT. Translation: CASGLVQHPRQGSGGNTIYF.

This clonotype was seen once. The chain joins TRBV30 to TRBJ2-4; D gene uncertain. Looked up from germline, CDR1 is GTSNPN and CDR2 is SVGIG (reference sequence). V was trimmed by 3 bases and J by 4 bases, leaving 7 bases between them. The CDR3 is made up of 12 amino acids. The chain's CDR3 is CAWSPGKNIQYF. In DNA, the CDR3 is TGTGCCTGGAGCCCCGGGAAAAACATTCAGTACTTC. The whole variable domain, filled in from reference TRBV30 and TRBJ2-4, reads SQTIHQWPATLVQPVGSPLSLECTVEGTSNPNLYWYRQAAGRGLQLLFYSVGIGQISSEVPQNLSASRPQDRQFILSSKKLLLSDSGFYLCAWSPGKNIQYFGAGTRLSVL.

This clonotype has a handful of counts. The V call is TRBV5-4, the J call TRBJ1-2, with 8 positions matching TRBD1. The CDR3 spans 17 residues. The germline gives CDR1 SGHNT, CDR2 YYREEE (reference sequence). V lost 4 bases to trimming and J lost 8 bases; unmatched junction nucleotides: 19. CDR3 protein: CASSPPGQGWALSGYTF. As DNA, the CDR3 is TGTGCCAGCAGCCCCCCCGGACAGGGTTGGGCCCTTAGCGGCTACACCTTC.

There are many counts of this clonotype. This chain uses TRBV28 with TRBJ2-5, with 12 bases aligning to TRBD2. This CDR3 is 16 amino acids long. Per germline, CDR1 MDHEN and CDR2 SYDVKM. J gave up 3 bases and V 9 bases, and 11 bases lay outside the gene matches. The CDR3 DNA is TGTGCCAGTCGTAGATCTAGCGGGAGGGCCGAAGAGACCCAGTACTTC. Translation gives CASRRSSGRAEETQYF.

This clonotype was detected many times. CDR3 amino acids: CATRQGSTDTQYF. In nucleotides, the CDR3 is TGTGCCACCCGGCAGGGGAGCACAGATACGCAGTATTTT. The rearrangement joins TRBV28 to TRBJ2-3; a weak D match, TRBD1 (6 bases). CDR3 size: 13 residues. Germline CDR1 and CDR2: MDHEN and SYDVKM. V lost 10 bases to trimming and J lost 0 bases, with 11 bases between them.

The chain links TRBV7-9 to TRBJ1-5, with TRBD1 matching 11 bases. Germline loops: CDR1 SEHNR, CDR2 FQNEAQ (reference sequence). The trim removed 6 bases at V and 5 bases at J, leaving 6 bases unmatched. This CDR3 has 15 residues. DNA of the CDR3: TGTGCCAGCAGTCCACCGGGACAGGGGGATCAGCCCCAGCATTTT. Amino acids: CASSPPGQGDQPQHF.

This clonotype showed up just a few times. The rearrangement links TRBV6-2 or TRBV6-3 to TRBJ2-2, with D tentatively TRBD1 (6 bases). Germline V lookup: CDR1 MNHEY, CDR2 SVGEGT. V gave up 6 bases and J gave up 6 bases, with 20 bases separating them. CDR3 length equals 16 residues. CDR3 region: CASRLGLARGSGELFF. CDR3 nucleotides: TGTGCCAGCAGGTTGGGGTTGGCCAGGGGATCCGGGGAGCTGTTTTTT.

V is TRBV18 and J is TRBJ1-1; D gene ambiguous. CDR3 length equals 12 residues. Germline lookup yields CDR1 KGHSH and CDR2 LQKENI. V was shortened by 6 bases and J by 1 base, with 6 bases between the two germline ends. CDR3 in amino acids: CASSTENTEAFF. CDR3 bases: TGTGCCAGCTCTACAGAGAACACTGAAGCTTTCTTT.

This clonotype showed up many times. The chain joins TRBV28 to TRBJ2-7; D uncertain. The CDR3 runs to 11 residues. Germline-derived CDR1 and CDR2 are MDHEN and SYDVKM. V lost 2 bases and J 4 bases, leaving 3 bases between the germline ends. For the CDR3, the DNA is TGTGCCAGCAGTTTACGGTACGAGCAGTACTTC. Its translation: CASSLRYEQYF.

The chain links TRBV29-1 to TRBJ2-1; 8 bases agree with TRBD2. After removal of 7 bases from V and 8 bases from J, the junction contained 4 bases not matched to a gene. CDR3 size: 11 residues. The germline V gene encodes CDR1 SQVTM and CDR2 ANQGSEA. The CDR3 is CSAEREYEQFF. Written as DNA, the CDR3 is TGCAGCGCCGAGCGGGAGTATGAGCAGTTCTTC.

V and J are TRBV7-6 and TRBJ1-1; unclear D gene. The V end lost 5 bases, the J end lost 1 base, and 8 bases lay between the germline ends. Looked up from germline, CDR1 is SGHVS and CDR2 is FNYEAQ. This CDR3 is built from 13 residues. CDR3 in amino acids: CASSRPTNTEAFF. The CDR3 region has the DNA TGTGCCAGCAGCCGACCGACGAACACTGAAGCTTTCTTT.

This clonotype came up many times. The rearrangement links TRBV10-3 to TRBJ1-5; 9 nucleotides line up with TRBD1. This CDR3 has 16 amino acids. J gave up 0 bases and V 4 bases, and 4 bases lay outside the gene matches. Germline V gene data show CDR1 as ENHRY and CDR2 as SYGVKD. CDR3 sequence: CAISGTGAYSNQPQHF. CDR3 nucleotide sequence: TGTGCCATCAGTGGGACAGGGGCATATAGCAATCAGCCCCAGCATTTT.